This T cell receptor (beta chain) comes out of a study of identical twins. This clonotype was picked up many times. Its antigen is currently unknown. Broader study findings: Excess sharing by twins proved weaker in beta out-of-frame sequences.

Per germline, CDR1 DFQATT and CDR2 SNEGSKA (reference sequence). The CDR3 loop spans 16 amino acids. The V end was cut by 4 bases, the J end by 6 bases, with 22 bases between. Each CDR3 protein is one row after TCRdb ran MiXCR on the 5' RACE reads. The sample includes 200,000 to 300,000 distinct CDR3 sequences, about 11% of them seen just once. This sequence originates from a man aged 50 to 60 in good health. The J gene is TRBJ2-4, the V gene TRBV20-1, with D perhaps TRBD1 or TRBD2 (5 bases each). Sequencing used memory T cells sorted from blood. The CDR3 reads CSATPPGRIYTNIQYF. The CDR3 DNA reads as TGCAGTGCTACGCCTCCGGGACGAATTTACACAAACATTCAGTACTTC.